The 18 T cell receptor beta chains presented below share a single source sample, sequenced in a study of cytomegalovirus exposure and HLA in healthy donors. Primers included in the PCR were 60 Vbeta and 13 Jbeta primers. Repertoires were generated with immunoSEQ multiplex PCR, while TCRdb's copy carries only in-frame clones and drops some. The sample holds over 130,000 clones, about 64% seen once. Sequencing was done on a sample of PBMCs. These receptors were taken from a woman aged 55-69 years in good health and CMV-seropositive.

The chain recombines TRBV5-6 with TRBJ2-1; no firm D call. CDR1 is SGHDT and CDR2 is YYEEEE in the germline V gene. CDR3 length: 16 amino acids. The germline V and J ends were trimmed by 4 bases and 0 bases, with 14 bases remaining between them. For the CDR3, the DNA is TGTGCCAGCAGCCCGGAGATTATAGGCTCCTACAATGAGCAGTTCTTC. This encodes CASSPEIIGSYNEQFF.

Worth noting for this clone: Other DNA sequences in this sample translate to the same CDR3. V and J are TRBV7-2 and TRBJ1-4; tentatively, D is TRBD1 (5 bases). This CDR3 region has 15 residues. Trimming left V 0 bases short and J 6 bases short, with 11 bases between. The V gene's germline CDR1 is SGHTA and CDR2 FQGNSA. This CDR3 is CASSLARGGYEKLFF. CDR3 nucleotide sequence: TGTGCCAGCAGCTTAGCGCGGGGCGGGTATGAAAAACTGTTTTTT.

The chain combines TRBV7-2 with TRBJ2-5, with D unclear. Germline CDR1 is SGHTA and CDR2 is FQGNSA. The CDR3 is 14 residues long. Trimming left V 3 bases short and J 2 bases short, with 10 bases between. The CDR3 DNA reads TGTGCCAGCAGCTTGAGACACCTTCAAGAGACCCAGTACTTC. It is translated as CASSLRHLQETQYF.

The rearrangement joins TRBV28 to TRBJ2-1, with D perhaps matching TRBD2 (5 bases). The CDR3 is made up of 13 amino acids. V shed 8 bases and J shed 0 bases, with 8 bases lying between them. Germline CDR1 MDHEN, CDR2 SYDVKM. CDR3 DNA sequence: TGTGCCAGCGGGAGCAGCTCCTACAATGAGCAGTTCTTC. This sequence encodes CASGSSSYNEQFF.

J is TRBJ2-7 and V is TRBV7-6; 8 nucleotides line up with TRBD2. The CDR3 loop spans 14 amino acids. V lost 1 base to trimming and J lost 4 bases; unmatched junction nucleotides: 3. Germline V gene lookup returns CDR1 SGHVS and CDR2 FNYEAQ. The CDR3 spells CASSLGSGSYEQYF. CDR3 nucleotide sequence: TGTGCCAGCAGCTTAGGCAGCGGGAGTTACGAGCAGTACTTC.

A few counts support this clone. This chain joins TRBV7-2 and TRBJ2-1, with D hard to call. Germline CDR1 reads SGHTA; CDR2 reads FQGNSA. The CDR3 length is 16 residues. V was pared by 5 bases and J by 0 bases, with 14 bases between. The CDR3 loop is CASSAQVGFSYNEQFF. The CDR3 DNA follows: TGTGCCAGCAGCGCCCAGGTCGGTTTCTCCTACAATGAGCAGTTCTTC.

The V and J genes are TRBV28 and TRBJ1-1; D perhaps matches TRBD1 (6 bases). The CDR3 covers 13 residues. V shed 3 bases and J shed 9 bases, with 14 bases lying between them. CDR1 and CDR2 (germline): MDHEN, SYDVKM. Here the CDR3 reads CASSFGGARKAFF. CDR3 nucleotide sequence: TGTGCCAGCAGTTTCGGGGGGGCTCGGAAAGCTTTCTTT.

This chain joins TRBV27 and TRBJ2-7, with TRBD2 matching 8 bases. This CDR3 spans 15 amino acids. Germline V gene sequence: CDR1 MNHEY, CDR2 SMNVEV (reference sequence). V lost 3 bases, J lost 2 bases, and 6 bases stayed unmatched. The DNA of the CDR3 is TGTGCCAGCAGTTTTTATAGCGGGAATACCTACGAGCAGTACTTC. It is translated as CASSFYSGNTYEQYF.

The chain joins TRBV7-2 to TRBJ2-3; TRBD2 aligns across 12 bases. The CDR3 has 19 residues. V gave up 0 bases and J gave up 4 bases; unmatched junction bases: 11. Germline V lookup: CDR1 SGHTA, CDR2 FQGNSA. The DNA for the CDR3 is TGTGCCAGCAGCTTAGCGCCGGCTAGCGGGAGGGCTATGGCAGATACGCAGTATTTT. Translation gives CASSLAPASGRAMADTQYF. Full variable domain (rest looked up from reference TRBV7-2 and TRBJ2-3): GAGVSQSPSNKVTEKGKDVELRCDPISGHTALYWYRQSLGQGLEFLIYFQGNSAPDKSGLPSDRFSAERTGGSVSTLTIQRTQQEDSAVYLCASSLAPASGRAMADTQYFGPGTRLTVL.

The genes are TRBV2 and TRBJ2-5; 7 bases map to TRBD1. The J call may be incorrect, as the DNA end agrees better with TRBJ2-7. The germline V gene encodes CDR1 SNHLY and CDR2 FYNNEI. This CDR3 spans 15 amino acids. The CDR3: CASSWDSPTSYEQYF. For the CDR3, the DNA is TGTGCCAGCAGTTGGGACAGTCCAACATCCTACGAGCAGTACTTC.

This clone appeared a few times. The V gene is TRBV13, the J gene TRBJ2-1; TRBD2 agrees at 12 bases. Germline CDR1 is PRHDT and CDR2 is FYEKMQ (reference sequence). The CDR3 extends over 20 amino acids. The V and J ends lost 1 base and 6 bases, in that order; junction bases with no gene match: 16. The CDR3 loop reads CASSLELTSGRTLGGNEQFF. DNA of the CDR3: TGTGCCAGCAGCTTAGAGCTCACTAGCGGGAGGACCTTAGGGGGCAATGAGCAGTTCTTC.

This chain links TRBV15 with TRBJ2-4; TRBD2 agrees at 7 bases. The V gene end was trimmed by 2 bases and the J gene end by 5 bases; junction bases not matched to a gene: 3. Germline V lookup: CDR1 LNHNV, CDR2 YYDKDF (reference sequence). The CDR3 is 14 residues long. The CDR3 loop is CATSRWGGENIQYF. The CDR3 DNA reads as TGTGCCACCAGCAGATGGGGGGGTGAAAACATTCAGTACTTC.

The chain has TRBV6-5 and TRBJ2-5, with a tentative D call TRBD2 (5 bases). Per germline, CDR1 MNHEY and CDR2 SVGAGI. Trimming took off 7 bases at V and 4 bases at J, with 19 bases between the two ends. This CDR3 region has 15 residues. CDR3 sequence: CASNPAPTSGETQYF. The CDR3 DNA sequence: TGTGCCAGCAATCCGGCCCCAACCAGCGGAGAGACCCAGTACTTC.

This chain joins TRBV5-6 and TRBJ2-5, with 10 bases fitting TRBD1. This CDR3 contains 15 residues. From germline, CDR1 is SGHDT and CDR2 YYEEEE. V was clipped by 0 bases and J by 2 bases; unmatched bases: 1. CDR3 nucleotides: TGTGCCAGCAGCTTGGGGGGACAGGGGCAAGAGACCCAGTACTTC. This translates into CASSLGGQGQETQYF.

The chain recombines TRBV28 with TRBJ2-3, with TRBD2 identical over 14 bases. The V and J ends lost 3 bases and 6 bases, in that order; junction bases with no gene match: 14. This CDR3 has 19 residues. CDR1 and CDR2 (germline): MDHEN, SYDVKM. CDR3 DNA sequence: TGTGCCAGCAGTTTCCCTCGACTTTCGACTAGCGGGAGGGCCGATACGCAGTATTTT. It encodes CASSFPRLSTSGRADTQYF.

DNA for the CDR3: TGTGCCAGCAGCTTTCCTTACGAGCAGTACTTC. Its protein is CASSFPYEQYF. The V call is TRBV7-9, the J call TRBJ2-7, with unresolved D. Per germline, CDR1 SEHNR and CDR2 FQNEAQ (reference sequence). The germline V and J ends were trimmed by 3 bases and 4 bases, with 4 bases remaining between them. This CDR3 has 11 residues.

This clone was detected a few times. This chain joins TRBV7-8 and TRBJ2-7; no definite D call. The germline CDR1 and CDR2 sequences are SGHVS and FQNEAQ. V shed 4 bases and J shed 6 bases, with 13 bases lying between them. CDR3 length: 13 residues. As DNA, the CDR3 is TGTGCCAGCAGCTCCACCCCCTATGGCGAGCAGTACTTC. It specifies CASSSTPYGEQYF.

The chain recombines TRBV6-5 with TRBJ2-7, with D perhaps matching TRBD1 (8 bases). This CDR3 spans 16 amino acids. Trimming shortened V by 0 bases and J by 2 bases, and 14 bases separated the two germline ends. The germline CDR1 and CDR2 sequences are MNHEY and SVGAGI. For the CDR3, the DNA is TGTGCCAGCAGTTACTCGAGCGGGACAGGCACCTACGAGCAGTACTTC. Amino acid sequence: CASSYSSGTGTYEQYF.